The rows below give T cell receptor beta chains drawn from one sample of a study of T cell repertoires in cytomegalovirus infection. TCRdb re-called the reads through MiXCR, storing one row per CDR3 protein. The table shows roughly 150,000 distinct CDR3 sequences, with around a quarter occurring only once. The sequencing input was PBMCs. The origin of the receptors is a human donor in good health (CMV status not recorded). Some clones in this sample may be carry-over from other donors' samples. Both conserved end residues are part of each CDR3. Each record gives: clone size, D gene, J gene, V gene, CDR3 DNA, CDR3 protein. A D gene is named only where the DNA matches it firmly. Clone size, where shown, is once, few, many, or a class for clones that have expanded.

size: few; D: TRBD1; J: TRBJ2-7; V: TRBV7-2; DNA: TGTGCCAGCAGCTCGGGACAGGGGAACGAGCAGTACTTC; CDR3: CASSSGQGNEQYF
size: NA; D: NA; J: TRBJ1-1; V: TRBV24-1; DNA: TGTGCCACCAGTGAGTCCCGGGACATCCTTTCGAACACTGAAGCTTTCTTT; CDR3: CATSESRDILSNTEAFF
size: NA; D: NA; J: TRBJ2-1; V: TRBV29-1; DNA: TGCAGCGTTTTTATTGGGACGCGTCTAGCCAACAATGAGCAGTTCTTC; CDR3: CSVFIGTRLANNEQFF
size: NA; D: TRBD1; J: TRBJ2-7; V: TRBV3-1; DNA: TGTGCCAGCAGCCACGTAGGACAGGGGGACTACGAGCAGTACTTC; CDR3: CASSHVGQGDYEQYF
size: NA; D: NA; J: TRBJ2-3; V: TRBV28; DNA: TGTGCCAGCACGGCCGCGTATACGCAGTATTTT; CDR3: CASTAAYTQYF
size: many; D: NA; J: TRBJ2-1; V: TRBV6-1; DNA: TGTGCCAGCAGTGCGGTGGGGGTCTACAATGAGCAGTTCTTC; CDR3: CASSAVGVYNEQFF
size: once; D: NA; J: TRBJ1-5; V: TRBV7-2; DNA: TGTGCCAGCAGCTCCGGGACCCTAAGCAATCAGCCCCAGCATTTT; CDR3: CASSSGTLSNQPQHF
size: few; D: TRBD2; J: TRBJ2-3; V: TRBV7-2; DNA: TGTGCCAGCAGCGCATCGGGGGGGTTGAGCACAGATACGCAGTATTTT; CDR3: CASSASGGLSTDTQYF
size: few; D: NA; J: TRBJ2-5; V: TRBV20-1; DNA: TGCAGTGCTAGAAGACTGAACCAAGAGACCCAGTACTTC; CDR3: CSARRLNQETQYF
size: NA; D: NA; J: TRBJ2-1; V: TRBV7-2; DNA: TGTGCCAGCAGCTCCCAGGGGCGGGGGATCAATGAGCAGTTCTTC; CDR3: CASSSQGRGINEQFF
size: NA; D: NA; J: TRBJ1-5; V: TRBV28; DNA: TGTGCCAGCAGTTTTGGACTGGGGCAAAGGAAGCCCCAGCATTTT; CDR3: CASSFGLGQRKPQHF
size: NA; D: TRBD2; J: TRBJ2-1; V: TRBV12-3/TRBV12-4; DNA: TGTGCCAGCAGTCCACCCGGGAGCGGGGGTTACAATGAGCAGTTCTTC; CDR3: CASSPPGSGGYNEQFF
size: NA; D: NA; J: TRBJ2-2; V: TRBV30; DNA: TGTGCCTGGAGTGTCCGGGACTACACCGGGGAGCTGTTTTTT; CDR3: CAWSVRDYTGELFF
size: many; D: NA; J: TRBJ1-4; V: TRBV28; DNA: TGTGCCAGCAGTCTTTCGGGGGGCCTTGGAATCAATGAAAAACTGTTTTTT; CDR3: CASSLSGGLGINEKLFF
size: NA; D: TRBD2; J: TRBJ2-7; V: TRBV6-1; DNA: TGTGCCAGCAGCCCCGGAGCTAGCGGGGGGGACGAGCAGTACTTC; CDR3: CASSPGASGGDEQYF
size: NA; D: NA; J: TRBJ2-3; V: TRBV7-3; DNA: TGTGCCAGCAGCGCCGAGGGGTTGACAGATACGCAGTATTTT; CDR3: CASSAEGLTDTQYF
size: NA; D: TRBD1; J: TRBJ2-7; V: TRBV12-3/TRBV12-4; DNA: TGTGCCAGCAGTTTGTGGGGACAGGAGTCCTACGAGCAGTACTTC; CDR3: CASSLWGQESYEQYF
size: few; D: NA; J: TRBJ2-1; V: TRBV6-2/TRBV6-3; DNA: TGTGCCAGCAGTTACGAGGCTCTCTCCTACAATGAGCAGTTCTTC; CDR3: CASSYEALSYNEQFF
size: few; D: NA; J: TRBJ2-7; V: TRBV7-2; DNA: TGTGCCAGCAGCTTTGAAACAGGGAGAGGCGAGCAGTACTTC; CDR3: CASSFETGRGEQYF
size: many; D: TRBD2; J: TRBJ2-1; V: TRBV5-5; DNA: TGTGCCAGCAGCTGGGATCCGAGCGGGGGGGCTCTTGAGCAGTTCTTC; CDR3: CASSWDPSGGALEQFF
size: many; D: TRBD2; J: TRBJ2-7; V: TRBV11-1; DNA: TGTGCCAGCAGCCCAGGAGGTTTCGGGACTAGCGGCTCAGAGGGGGAGCAGTACTTC; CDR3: CASSPGGFGTSGSEGEQYF
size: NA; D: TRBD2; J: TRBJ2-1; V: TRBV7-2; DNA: TGTGCCAGCAGCTCTGGACTAGCGGGGCTCAATGAGCAGTTCTTC; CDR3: CASSSGLAGLNEQFF
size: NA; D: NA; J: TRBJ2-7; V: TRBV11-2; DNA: TGTGCCAGCAGCTCCCTGGACAGCTACGAGCAGTACTTC; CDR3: CASSSLDSYEQYF
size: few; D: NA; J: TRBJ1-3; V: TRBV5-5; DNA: TGTGCCAGCAGCTTGACTAGGGGATCTGGAAACACCATATATTTT; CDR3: CASSLTRGSGNTIYF
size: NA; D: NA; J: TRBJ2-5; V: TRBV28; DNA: TGTGCCAGCAGATCGGCAGGAGAGACCCAGTACTTC; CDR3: CASRSAGETQYF
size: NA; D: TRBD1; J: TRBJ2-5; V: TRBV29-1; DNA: TGCAGTTCTTACAGGGGGGAAGAGACCCAGTACTTC; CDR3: CSSYRGEETQYF
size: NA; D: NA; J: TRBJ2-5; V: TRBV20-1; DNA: TGCAGTGCTAGTGTCAGCCGCCAAGAGACCCAGTACTTC; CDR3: CSASVSRQETQYF
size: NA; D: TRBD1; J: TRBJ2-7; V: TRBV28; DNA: TGTGCCAGCAGTCCTACCTCAGGGGGCGCCTACGAGCAGTACTTC; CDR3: CASSPTSGGAYEQYF
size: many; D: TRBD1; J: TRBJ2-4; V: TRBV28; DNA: TGTGCCAGCAGTTTCCGGACAGGGCTAGCCAAAAACATTCAGTACTTC; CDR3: CASSFRTGLAKNIQYF
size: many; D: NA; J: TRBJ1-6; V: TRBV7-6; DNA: TGTGCCAGCAGCCCGCAGCCCGGCTTCGGTAATTCACCCCTCCACTTT; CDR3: CASSPQPGFGNSPLHF
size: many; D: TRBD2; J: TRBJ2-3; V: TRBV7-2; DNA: TGTGCCAGCAGCCTGGGGACTAGCGGGGGGGCGAAGGGGCAGTATTTT; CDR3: CASSLGTSGGAKGQYF
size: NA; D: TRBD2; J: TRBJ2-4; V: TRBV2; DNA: TGTGCCACGAGGGAGGCTAGCGGGAGGGAGATTCAGTACTTC; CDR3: CATREASGREIQYF
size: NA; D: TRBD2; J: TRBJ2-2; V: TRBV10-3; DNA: TGTGTCATCGGGGCGGGAGGTGGCACCGGGGAGCTGTTTTTT; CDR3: CVIGAGGGTGELFF
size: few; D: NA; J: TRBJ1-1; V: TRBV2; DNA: TGTGCCAGCAGTGAAGGGCAGAGCACTGAAGCTTTCTTT; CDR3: CASSEGQSTEAFF
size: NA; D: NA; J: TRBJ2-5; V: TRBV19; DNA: TGTGCCAGTAGTATCGTGGGCCGGGGAGGCCAAGAGACCCAGTACTTC; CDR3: CASSIVGRGGQETQYF
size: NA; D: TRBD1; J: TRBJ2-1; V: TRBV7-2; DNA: TGTGCCAGCAGCTTAGTTTCGCGGACAGGGGGCGTGAATGAGCAGTTCTTC; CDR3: CASSLVSRTGGVNEQFF
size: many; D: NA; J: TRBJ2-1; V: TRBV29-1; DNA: TGCAGCGTTGAAGGGGTTAGCTCCTACAATGAGCAGTTCTTC; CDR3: CSVEGVSSYNEQFF
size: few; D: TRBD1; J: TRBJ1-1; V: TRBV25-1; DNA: TGTGCCAGCAGTGGCGACGCCGGGACAGGTATGAACACTGAAGCTTTCTTT; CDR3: CASSGDAGTGMNTEAFF
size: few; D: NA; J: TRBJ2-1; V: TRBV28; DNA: TGTGCCAGCAGTTTTCGGCTAGCTCTCTACAATGAGCAGTTCTTC; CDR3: CASSFRLALYNEQFF
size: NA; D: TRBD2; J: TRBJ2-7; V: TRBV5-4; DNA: TGTGCCAGCAGCGTGAGGCGGGGGGGTAGTGTCGAGCAGTACTTC; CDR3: CASSVRRGGSVEQYF
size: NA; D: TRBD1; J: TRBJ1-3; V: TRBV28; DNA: TGTGCCAGCAGTCCAGCGACAGGGGGACCTGGAAACACCATATATTTT; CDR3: CASSPATGGPGNTIYF
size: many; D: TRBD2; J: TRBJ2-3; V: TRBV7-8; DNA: TGTGCCAGCAGCTTAGCGGGTGGGACTAGCGGTGGGGATACGCAGTATTTT; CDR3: CASSLAGGTSGGDTQYF
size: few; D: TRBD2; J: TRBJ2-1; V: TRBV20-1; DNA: TGCAGTGCTGCTACCGGGACTAGCGGGGTCTACAATGAGCAGTTCTTC; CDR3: CSAATGTSGVYNEQFF
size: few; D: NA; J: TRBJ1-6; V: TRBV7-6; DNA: TGTGCCAGCAGCGCCATAGACAGGACCTATAATTCACCCCTCCACTTT; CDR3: CASSAIDRTYNSPLHF
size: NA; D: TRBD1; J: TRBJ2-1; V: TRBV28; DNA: TGTGCCAGCAGAGACGGGACAGGAGGGAATGAGCAGTTCTTC; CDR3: CASRDGTGGNEQFF
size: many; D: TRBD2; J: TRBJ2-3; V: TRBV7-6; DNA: TGTGCCAGCAGATTAGGGACTAGCGGCACAGATACGCAGTATTTT; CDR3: CASRLGTSGTDTQYF
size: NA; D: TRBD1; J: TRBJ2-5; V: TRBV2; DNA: TGTGCCAGCAGTGAAACCGGGACAGGCTACCGGACCCAGTACTTC; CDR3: CASSETGTGYRTQYF
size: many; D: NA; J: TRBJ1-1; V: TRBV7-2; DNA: TGTGCCAGCAGCTTATCGATCACAGGTATGAACACTGAAGCTTTCTTT; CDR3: CASSLSITGMNTEAFF
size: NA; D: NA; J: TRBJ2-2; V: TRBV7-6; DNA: TGTGCCAGCAGCTTAGCAGGGATCGACACCGGGGAGCTGTTTTTT; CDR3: CASSLAGIDTGELFF
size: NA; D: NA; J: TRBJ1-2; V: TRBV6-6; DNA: TGTGCCACAACGCCGGGGGGAAGTGGAGGCTACACCTTC; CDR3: CATTPGGSGGYTF
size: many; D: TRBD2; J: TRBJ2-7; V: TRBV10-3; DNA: TGTGCCATCAGTCGGGTAGCGGGAGGGCCCTACGAGCAGTACTTC; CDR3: CAISRVAGGPYEQYF
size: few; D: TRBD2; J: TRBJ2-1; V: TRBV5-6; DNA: TGTGCCAGCAGCCAACTACTAGCGGGGGACAATGAGCAGTTCTTC; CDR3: CASSQLLAGDNEQFF
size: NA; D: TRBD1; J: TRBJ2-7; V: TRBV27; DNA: TGTGCCAGCGGCCCCGGGACAGGGGTGCACGAGCAGTACTTC; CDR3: CASGPGTGVHEQYF
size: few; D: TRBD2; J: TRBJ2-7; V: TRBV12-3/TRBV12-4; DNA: TGTGCCAGCAGTTTTCGACTAGCGGGGACCTACGAGCAGTACTTC; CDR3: CASSFRLAGTYEQYF
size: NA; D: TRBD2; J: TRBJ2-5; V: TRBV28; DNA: TGTGCCAGCAGCCCGACTAGCGGAGAACTACAAGAGACCCAGTACTTC; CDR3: CASSPTSGELQETQYF
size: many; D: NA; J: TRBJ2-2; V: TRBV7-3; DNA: TGTGCCAGCAGCTACAGCGATTTGGACGGGGAGCTGTTTTTT; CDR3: CASSYSDLDGELFF
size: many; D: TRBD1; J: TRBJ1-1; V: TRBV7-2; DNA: TGTGCCAGCAGCGCGGACAGGGGGGGCCTTGAAGCTTTCTTT; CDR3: CASSADRGGLEAFF
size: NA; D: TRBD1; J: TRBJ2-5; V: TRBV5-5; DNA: TGTGCCAGCAGCTCCAGGGGGCAAAAGGGGGAGACCCAGTACTTC; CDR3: CASSSRGQKGETQYF
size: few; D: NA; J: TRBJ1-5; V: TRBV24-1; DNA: TGTGCCACCAGTGGTCCCGGGGGGCCTAGTCAGCCCCAGCATTTT; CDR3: CATSGPGGPSQPQHF